These T cell receptor beta chains were read from a single sample in a study of blood T cell repertoires in COVID-19. Measured with immunoSEQ multiplex PCR; TCRdb has only the in-frame clones, and not every one. This table has around 310,000 clones, nearly 90% appearing once. The sample taken for sequencing was peripheral blood. The receptors shown here come from a middle-aged woman with COVID-19, enrolled during active disease. CDR3s include the opening cysteine and the closing phenylalanine or tryptophan. Fields, in order: V gene, CDR3 length, J gene, CDR3 protein.

V: TRBV28
length: 15
J: TRBJ2-1
CDR3: CASRPNWGGHNEQFF

V: TRBV9
length: 18
J: TRBJ2-2
CDR3: CASSGSPGTPLDTGELFF

V: TRBV6-6
length: 12
J: TRBJ2-3
CDR3: CAIRGAADTQYF

V: TRBV3-1/TRBV3-2
length: 14
J: TRBJ1-1
CDR3: CASSQAQANTEAFF

V: TRBV7-9
length: 17
J: TRBJ2-7
CDR3: CASSFPTGTALIYEQYF

V: TRBV29-1
length: 14
J: TRBJ1-1
CDR3: CSVEGEGRDTEAFF

V: TRBV7-9
length: 14
J: TRBJ2-1
CDR3: CASSPGQGAGEQFF

V: TRBV28
length: 15
J: TRBJ2-7
CDR3: CASSSLGRVGDEQYF

V: TRBV5-1
length: 13
J: TRBJ1-2
CDR3: CASSLPGGRGYTF

V: TRBV28
length: 12
J: TRBJ1-3
CDR3: CASSLLGNTIYF

V: TRBV27
length: 15
J: TRBJ1-1
CDR3: CASSPMRPGDTEAFF

V: TRBV4-1
length: 17
J: TRBJ1-2
CDR3: CASSQNPGQGFNYGYTF

V: TRBV30
length: 13
J: TRBJ1-1
CDR3: CAWIESSNTEAFF

V: TRBV7-9
length: 14
J: TRBJ2-3
CDR3: CASSPSGGADTQYF

V: TRBV19
length: 14
J: TRBJ1-2
CDR3: CASNPEDRRDGYTF

V: TRBV5-1
length: 17
J: TRBJ1-5
CDR3: CASSLGTGSSSDQPQHF

V: TRBV7-2
length: 14
J: TRBJ1-1
CDR3: CASSLGGPNTEAFF

V: TRBV6-1
length: 16
J: TRBJ2-7
CDR3: CASSERRGGTAYEQYF

V: TRBV7-9
length: 16
J: TRBJ2-3
CDR3: CASSFMTELRTDTQYF

V: TRBV30
length: 14
J: TRBJ1-3
CDR3: CAWKKTGGGNTIYF

V: TRBV6-1
length: 16
J: TRBJ2-2
CDR3: CASSGLAGSNTGELFF

V: TRBV19
length: 16
J: TRBJ2-3
CDR3: CASRGPRTGTPDTQYF

V: TRBV19
length: 15
J: TRBJ1-1
CDR3: CASSIDDRDFHEAFF

V: TRBV28
length: 14
J: TRBJ1-2
CDR3: CASRRQGANYGYTF

V: TRBV19
length: 12
J: TRBJ1-3
CDR3: CASSLAGNTIYF

V: TRBV13
length: 15
J: TRBJ1-1
CDR3: CASSSARGGHTEAFF

V: TRBV19
length: 15
J: TRBJ1-5
CDR3: CASSIELDRDQPQHF

V: TRBV6-5
length: 13
J: TRBJ2-3
CDR3: CASKPTGADTQYF

V: TRBV18
length: 13
J: TRBJ1-3
CDR3: CASSLISGNTIYF

V: TRBV7-7
length: 13
J: TRBJ2-1
CDR3: CASSLGGPGEQFF

V: TRBV10-3
length: 13
J: TRBJ2-1
CDR3: CAISVGQNNEQFF